These T cell receptor beta chains were read from a single sample in a study of radiotherapy plus CTLA-4 blockade in lung cancer. The table came from immunoSEQ multiplex PCR; TCRdb's copy has only in-frame clones and leaves some out. The top ten clones hold about 4% of a sample with 50,000 to 65,000 clones, around 80% of them seen once. Sequenced material: peripheral blood, taken from a patient treated with radiotherapy plus ipilimumab. The receptors come from a human donor with non-small cell lung cancer who had a partial response to radiotherapy plus ipilimumab. Both conserved end residues are part of each CDR3. A D gene is named only where the DNA matches it firmly. Only some rows state a clone size, as once, few, many or a class for expanded clones.

NA | TRBD1 | TRBJ2-1 | TRBV6-6 | TGTGCCAGCAGTTACCGGGACAGGGGCTACAATGAGCAGTTCTTC | CASSYRDRGYNEQFF
NA | TRBD2 | TRBJ2-7 | TRBV6-5 | TGTGCCGTCAGCGGGACGAACTCCTACGAGCAGTACTTC | CAVSGTNSYEQYF
NA | NA | TRBJ2-3 | TRBV9 | TGTGCCAGCAGCAGCGACAGGTCAACCACAGATACGCAGTATTTT | CASSSDRSTTDTQYF
NA | TRBD2 | TRBJ2-3 | TRBV27 | TGTGCCAGCAGTTTAATATCGGGGGGATCGACAGATACGCAGTATTTT | CASSLISGGSTDTQYF
once | TRBD2 | TRBJ2-1 | TRBV6-6 | TGTGCCAGCAGTTACTGGACTAGCGGGGGGGCTGATGAGCAGTTCTTC | CASSYWTSGGADEQFF
NA | TRBD1 | TRBJ2-1 | TRBV6-5 | TGTGCCAGCAGCCACGGACAGGGGGGCTCGAATGAGCAGTTCTTC | CASSHGQGGSNEQFF
once | TRBD2 | TRBJ2-2 | TRBV2 | TGTGCCAGCAGTGAGACTAGCAGCAGGGCCGGGGAGCTGTTTTTT | CASSETSSRAGELFF
NA | TRBD1 | TRBJ1-2 | TRBV19 | TGTGCCAGTAGTGCTTCACAGGGGTACTATGGCTACACCTTC | CASSASQGYYGYTF
NA | NA | TRBJ2-3 | TRBV19 | TGTGCCAGTAGTTACCCAGGGGCACGCACAGATACGCAGTATTTT | CASSYPGARTDTQYF
few | TRBD2 | TRBJ2-7 | TRBV4-1 | TGCGCCAGCAGCCAAGTCGCGGGGGGGGGCGAGCAGTACTTC | CASSQVAGGGEQYF
NA | NA | TRBJ1-1 | TRBV11-2 | TGTGCCAGCAGCCCACGCTGGGGCAGGCTGAACACTGAAGCTTTCTTT | CASSPRWGRLNTEAFF
NA | NA | TRBJ1-3 | TRBV5-4 | TGTGCCAGCAGCTTAGAAGGAACAGGGACTGGAAACACCATATATTTT | CASSLEGTGTGNTIYF
NA | TRBD2 | TRBJ2-1 | TRBV27 | TGTGCCAGCAGGGGACTAGCGGACAATGAGCAGTTCTTC | CASRGLADNEQFF
NA | NA | TRBJ1-4 | TRBV19 | TGTGCCAGTAGTATCTTGGCCCCCGCAACTAATGAAAAACTGTTTTTT | CASSILAPATNEKLFF
NA | NA | TRBJ1-5 | TRBV5-1 | TGCGCCAGCAGCTTGGTGTCTAGCTATAGCAATCAGCCCCAGCATTTT | CASSLVSSYSNQPQHF
NA | NA | TRBJ2-3 | TRBV5-1 | TGCGCCAGCAGCATAGAGCGGCACACAGATACGCAGTATTTT | CASSIERHTDTQYF
few | NA | TRBJ1-1 | TRBV27 | TGTGCCAGCAGGACACTCGGAGGTACTGAAGCTTTCTTT | CASRTLGGTEAFF
NA | TRBD1 | TRBJ2-3 | TRBV27 | TGTGCCAGCATTGGACAGGGGGCTATAGATACGCAGTATTTT | CASIGQGAIDTQYF
NA | NA | TRBJ1-2 | TRBV7-2 | TGTGCCAGCAGCTTAGAGTCTTCAGGGGAGGGTGGCTACACCTTC | CASSLESSGEGGYTF
NA | NA | TRBJ2-1 | TRBV28 | TGTGCCAGCAGAGAGGGGGGGTGGGACTACAATGAGCAGTTCTTC | CASREGGWDYNEQFF
NA | NA | TRBJ2-5 | TRBV7-3 | TGTGCCAGCAGCTTACTGGGTAGAGGGGGAGAGACCCAGTACTTC | CASSLLGRGGETQYF
few | NA | TRBJ2-1 | TRBV6-6 | TGTGCCAGCAGTAGCGGATGGAATGAGCAGTTCTTC | CASSSGWNEQFF
NA | NA | TRBJ2-7 | TRBV4-3 | TGCGCCAGCAGCCAAACCATCCTCACAGGGCGAGGGACCTACGAGCAGTACTTC | CASSQTILTGRGTYEQYF
NA | NA | TRBJ1-5 | TRBV7-9 | TGTGCCAGCAGCCGGGGAGGGGGGGCGAAAAGCAATCAGCCCCAGCATTTT | CASSRGGGAKSNQPQHF
few | TRBD1 | TRBJ2-5 | TRBV27 | TGTGCCAGCAGTTCCGACAGGGGCCGAACGAGCCAAGAGACCCAGTACTTC | CASSSDRGRTSQETQYF
NA | NA | TRBJ2-1 | TRBV19 | TGTGCCAGTAGTATAGGGGGACACCGCAGGAGTGAGCAGTTCTTC | CASSIGGHRRSEQFF
NA | NA | TRBJ1-2 | TRBV14 | TGTGCCAGCAGCCAAATTCCGGGCTATGGCTACACCTTC | CASSQIPGYGYTF
NA | TRBD1 | TRBJ1-5 | TRBV15 | TGTGCCACCAGCAGAGATTATGGGACAGTTCATTTCCAGCCCCAGCATTTT | CATSRDYGTVHFQPQHF
NA | TRBD2 | TRBJ2-2 | TRBV9 | TGTGCCAGCAGCGTAGAACTAGCGGGGAACACCGGGGAGCTGTTTTTT | CASSVELAGNTGELFF
NA | TRBD2 | TRBJ2-3 | TRBV30 | TGTGCCTGGAGTTTGGGACTAGTGACTGATACGCAGTATTTT | CAWSLGLVTDTQYF
once | NA | TRBJ2-1 | TRBV9 | TGTGCCAGCAGCGCCAACAATGAGCAGTTCTTC | CASSANNEQFF
once | TRBD1 | TRBJ2-2 | TRBV14 | TGTGCCAGCAGCCAAGAATTGGGCAGGGGGTACGACACCGGGGAGCTGTTTTTT | CASSQELGRGYDTGELFF
NA | TRBD2 | TRBJ2-1 | TRBV28 | TGTGCCAGCAGCCTGGAGACGACTAGCGGGGGGCCCAATGAGCAGTTCTTC | CASSLETTSGGPNEQFF
few | TRBD1 | TRBJ2-3 | TRBV10-3 | TGTGCCATCAGATCGGACAGGGCCGCAGATACGCAGTATTTT | CAIRSDRAADTQYF